Listed here are 8 T cell receptor beta chains from one sample, sequenced in a study of blood T cell repertoires in COVID-19. Libraries were prepared by immunoSEQ multiplex PCR; TCRdb keeps only in-frame clonotypes and omits some of them. The sample records approximately 250,000 clones, around 88% being singletons. What was sequenced was PBMCs or T cells enriched from blood (not recorded which). These receptors were taken from a woman in her forties with acute COVID-19.

The rearrangement joins TRBV7-9 to TRBJ2-4; the match to TRBD1 covers 8 bases. The CDR3 loop spans 14 amino acids. The V gene's germline CDR1 is SEHNR and CDR2 FQNEAQ (reference sequence). Trimming removed 5 bases from V and 6 bases from J; junction bases left unmatched: 6. CDR3 DNA: TGTGCCAGCAGCACGGAAGGGACAGGAAACATTCAGTACTTC. Translated, it gives CASSTEGTGNIQYF. The variable domain in full, completed from reference TRBV7-9 and TRBJ2-4, reads DTGVSQNPRHKITKRGQNVTFRCDPISEHNRLYWYRQTLGQGPEFLTYFQNEAQLEKSRLLSDRFSAERPKGSFSTLEIQRTEQGDSAMYLCASSTEGTGNIQYFGAGTRLSVL.

The chain has TRBV9 and TRBJ1-4; D unclear. The CDR3 contains 14 residues. V was clipped by 3 bases and J by 0 bases, with 6 bases between them. CDR1 and CDR2 (germline): SGDLS, YYNGEE. CDR3 sequence: CASSGGSTNEKLFF. The CDR3, as DNA: TGTGCCAGCAGCGGAGGATCAACTAATGAAAAACTGTTTTTT.

The chain recombines TRBV11-2 with TRBJ1-5, with D hard to call. Germline CDR1 is SGHAT and CDR2 is FQNNGV. There are 16 residues in the CDR3. Trimming stripped 0 bases from V and 0 bases from J, with 9 bases between. The CDR3 DNA follows: TGTGCCAGCAGCTTAGATTGGGCACCTAGCAATCAGCCCCAGCATTTT. Its translation is CASSLDWAPSNQPQHF. Combining the CDR3 with reference TRBV11-2 and TRBJ1-5 gives the whole variable domain EAGVAQSPRYKIIEKRQSVAFWCNPISGHATLYWYQQILGQGPKLLIQFQNNGVVDDSQLPKDRFSAERLKGVDSTLKIQPAKLEDSAVYLCASSLDWAPSNQPQHFGDGTRLSIL.

V is TRBV7-9 and J is TRBJ2-3; 8 nucleotides line up with TRBD2. The germline CDR1 and CDR2 sequences are SEHNR and FQNEAQ (reference sequence). The V gene end was trimmed by 1 base and the J gene end by 15 bases; junction bases not matched to a gene: 12. The CDR3 covers 14 residues. CDR3 sequence (DNA): TGTGCCAGCAGCTTAGGGTTCCTGCGGGAGGACCACTATTTT. Its protein product is CASSLGFLREDHYF.

This clone was counted only a few times. The chain uses TRBV20-1 and TRBJ1-1; D possibly corresponds to TRBD1 (6 bases). The V gene lost 3 bases and the J gene lost 5 bases, with 25 bases spanning the gap. The CDR3 covers 17 residues. Germline V gene lookup returns CDR1 DFQATT and CDR2 SNEGSKA (reference sequence). DNA for the CDR3: TGCAGTGCTAGTTCGTCCGGGGGGCGCGGTTCGTGGACTGAAGCTTTCTTT. Translating it yields CSASSSGGRGSWTEAFF.

This CDR3 reads CASSLPLGQPTDTQYF. CDR3 bases: TGTGCCAGCAGTTTGCCCCTGGGACAGCCCACAGATACGCAGTATTTT. The chain employs TRBV28 and TRBJ2-3; 7 bases are shared with TRBD1. The germline V gene encodes CDR1 MDHEN and CDR2 SYDVKM. V gave up 3 bases and J gave up 2 bases; unmatched junction bases: 8. The CDR3 spans 16 residues.

This clone occurred once. CDR3 in DNA: TGTGCCAGCAGTGAAGGGCTCGCGGGAACAAGGGAGCAGTTCTTC. It codes for CASSEGLAGTREQFF. V is TRBV25-1 and J is TRBJ2-1; D is perhaps TRBD2 (6 bases). Trimming took 2 bases from V and 10 from J, leaving 18 bases between them. The CDR3 runs to 15 residues. Germline values: CDR1 MGHDK, CDR2 SYGVNS.

The chain joins TRBV5-4 to TRBJ1-4, with a possible D match to TRBD1 (6 bases). The CDR3 runs to 14 residues. With 5 bases removed from V and 7 bases from J, the gap between germline ends came to 15 bases. Germline V gives CDR1 SGHNT, CDR2 YYREEE (reference sequence). In nucleotides, the CDR3 is TGTGCCAGCAGGACCCAGGGGCCGGGTGAAAAACTGTTTTTT. Protein product: CASRTQGPGEKLFF.